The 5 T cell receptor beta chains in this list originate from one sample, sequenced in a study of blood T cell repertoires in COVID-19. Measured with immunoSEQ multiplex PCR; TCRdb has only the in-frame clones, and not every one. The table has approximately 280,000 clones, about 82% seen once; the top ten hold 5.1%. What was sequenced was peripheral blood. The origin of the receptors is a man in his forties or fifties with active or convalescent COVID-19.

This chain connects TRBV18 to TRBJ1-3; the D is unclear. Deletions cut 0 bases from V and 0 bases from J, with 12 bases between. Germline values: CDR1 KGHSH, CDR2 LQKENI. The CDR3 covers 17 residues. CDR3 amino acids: CASSPPSVVPSGNTIYF. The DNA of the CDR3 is TGTGCCAGCTCACCACCTTCCGTAGTTCCCTCTGGAAACACCATATATTTT.

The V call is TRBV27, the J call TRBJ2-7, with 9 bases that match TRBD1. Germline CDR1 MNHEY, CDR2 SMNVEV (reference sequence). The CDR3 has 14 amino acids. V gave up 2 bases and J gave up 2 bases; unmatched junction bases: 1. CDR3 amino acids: CASSLGQGTYEQYF. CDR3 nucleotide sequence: TGTGCCAGCAGTTTAGGACAGGGGACCTACGAGCAGTACTTC.

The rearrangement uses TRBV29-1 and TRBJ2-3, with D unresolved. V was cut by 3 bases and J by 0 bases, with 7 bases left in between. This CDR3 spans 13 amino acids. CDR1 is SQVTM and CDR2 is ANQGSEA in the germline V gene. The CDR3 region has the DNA TGCAGCGTTGAGAGTGATAGCACAGATACGCAGTATTTT. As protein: CSVESDSTDTQYF.

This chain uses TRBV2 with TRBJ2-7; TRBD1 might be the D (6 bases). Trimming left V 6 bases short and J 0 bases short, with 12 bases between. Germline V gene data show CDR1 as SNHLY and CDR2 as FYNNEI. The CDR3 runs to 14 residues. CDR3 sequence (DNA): TGTGCCAGCAGGATCAGGGGCCACTCCTACGAGCAGTACTTC. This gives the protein CASRIRGHSYEQYF.

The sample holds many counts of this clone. The CDR3, as DNA: TGTGCCAGCTCCCGCCCAGGCTACAATGAGCAGTTCTTC. It codes for CASSRPGYNEQFF. The genes are TRBV18 and TRBJ2-1; D gene ambiguous. Germline loops: CDR1 KGHSH, CDR2 LQKENI. The length of the CDR3 is 13 residues. V lost 6 bases to trimming and J lost 3 bases, with 9 bases between them.